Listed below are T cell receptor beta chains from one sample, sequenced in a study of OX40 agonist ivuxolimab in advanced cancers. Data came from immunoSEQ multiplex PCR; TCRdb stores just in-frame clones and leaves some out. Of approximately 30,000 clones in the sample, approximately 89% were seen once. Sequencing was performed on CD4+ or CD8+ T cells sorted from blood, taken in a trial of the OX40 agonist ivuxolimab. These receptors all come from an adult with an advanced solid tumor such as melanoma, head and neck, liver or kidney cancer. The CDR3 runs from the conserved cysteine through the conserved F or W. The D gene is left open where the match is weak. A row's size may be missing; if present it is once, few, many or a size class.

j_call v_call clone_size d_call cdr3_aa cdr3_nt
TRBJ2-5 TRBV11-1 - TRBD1 CASSSQRQGLRETQYF TGTGCCAGCAGCTCCCAGAGACAGGGGTTACGAGAGACCCAGTACTTC
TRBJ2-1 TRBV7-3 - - CASSMVGYNEQFF TGTGCCAGCAGCATGGTCGGTTACAATGAGCAGTTCTTC
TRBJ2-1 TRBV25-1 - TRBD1 CASSEGDRVRDEQFF TGTGCCAGCAGTGAGGGGGACAGGGTCCGCGATGAGCAGTTCTTC
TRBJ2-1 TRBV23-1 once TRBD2 CASSHAHIPSSGGGNEQFF TGCGCCAGCAGTCACGCTCACATTCCTTCTAGCGGGGGGGGTAATGAGCAGTTCTTC
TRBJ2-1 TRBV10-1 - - CASSQSYEQFF TGCGCCAGCAGTCAGAGCTATGAGCAGTTCTTC
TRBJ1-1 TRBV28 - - CASSLWGEGTEAFF TGTGCCAGCAGTTTATGGGGTGAAGGGACTGAAGCTTTCTTT
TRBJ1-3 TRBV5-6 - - CASSLDQGIGNTIYF TGTGCCAGCAGCTTGGACCAGGGAATCGGGAACACCATATATTTT
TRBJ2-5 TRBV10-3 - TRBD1 CAISDSRQGAKTQYF TGTGCCATCAGTGATTCAAGACAGGGGGCAAAGACCCAGTACTTC
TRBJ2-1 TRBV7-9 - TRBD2 CASSLEGLAGTYNEQFF TGTGCCAGCAGCTTAGAAGGACTAGCGGGGACCTACAATGAGCAGTTCTTC
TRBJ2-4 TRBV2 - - CASSVPGEQNIQYF TGTGCCAGCAGTGTCCCGGGGGAGCAAAACATTCAGTACTTC
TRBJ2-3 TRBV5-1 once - CASSLGGAVTDTQYF TGCGCCAGCAGCTTGGGGGGAGCCGTTACAGATACGCAGTATTTT
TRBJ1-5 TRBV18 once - CASSPPGRENQPQHF TGTGCCAGCTCACCACCGGGCAGGGAGAATCAGCCCCAGCATTTT
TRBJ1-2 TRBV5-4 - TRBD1 CASSPGQGAPTF TGTGCCAGCAGCCCGGGACAGGGGGCGCCGACCTTC
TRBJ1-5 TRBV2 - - CASSERPTGTGWDNQPQHF TGTGCCAGCAGTGAAAGGCCTACTGGAACAGGGTGGGACAATCAGCCCCAGCATTTT
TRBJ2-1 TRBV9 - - CASRRTIGDEQFF TGTGCCAGCAGAAGAACTATTGGAGATGAGCAGTTCTTC
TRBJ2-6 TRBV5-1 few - CASSLEVGISGANVLTF TGCGCCAGCAGCTTGGAAGTGGGAATCTCTGGGGCCAACGTCCTGACTTTC
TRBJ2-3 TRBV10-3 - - CAISDLAKSDTQYF TGTGCCATCAGTGATCTAGCAAAATCTGATACGCAGTATTTT
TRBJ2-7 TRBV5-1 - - CASSSHLEQYF TGCGCCAGCAGCTCCCATTTAGAGCAGTACTTC
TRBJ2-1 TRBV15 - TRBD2 CATSRDLAGYNEQFF TGTGCCACCAGCAGAGATCTAGCGGGATACAATGAGCAGTTCTTC
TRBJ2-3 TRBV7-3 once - CATAPSGGYTDTQYF TGTGCCACTGCTCCCAGTGGCGGTTACACAGATACGCAGTATTTT
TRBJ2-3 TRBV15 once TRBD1 CATSMRDRPRTDTQYF TGTGCCACCAGCATGAGGGACAGGCCTCGCACAGATACGCAGTATTTT
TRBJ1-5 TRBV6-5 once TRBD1 CASGSGQGVDQPQHF TGTGCCAGCGGTTCGGGACAGGGGGTGGATCAGCCCCAGCATTTT
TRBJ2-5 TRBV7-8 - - CASSPARANHGTQYF TGTGCCAGCAGCCCCGCTAGGGCCAACCACGGGACCCAGTACTTC
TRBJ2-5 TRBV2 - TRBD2 CASSVDPGGRETQYF TGTGCCAGCAGTGTGGATCCGGGAGGCCGGGAGACCCAGTACTTC
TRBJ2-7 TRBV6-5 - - CASSYSGSDGSYEQYF TGTGCCAGCAGTTACTCGGGGTCGGATGGTTCCTACGAGCAGTACTTC
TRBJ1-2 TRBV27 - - CASSVDIKHGYTF TGTGCCAGCAGCGTCGACATTAAACATGGCTACACCTTC
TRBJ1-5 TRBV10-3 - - CAISVDSNQPQHF TGTGCCATCAGTGTAGATAGCAATCAGCCCCAGCATTTT
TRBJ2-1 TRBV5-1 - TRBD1 CASSSAGPGTAYNEQFF TGCGCCAGCAGCTCGGCGGGTCCCGGGACAGCTTACAATGAGCAGTTCTTC
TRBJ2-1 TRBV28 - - CASSFGIYNEQFF TGTGCCAGCAGTTTTGGCATCTACAATGAGCAGTTCTTC
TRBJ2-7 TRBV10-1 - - CASSVYQGPSSYEQYF TGCGCCAGCAGTGTCTATCAGGGGCCGAGCTCCTACGAGCAGTACTTC
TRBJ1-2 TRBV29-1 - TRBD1 CSVGRGTGANYGYTF TGCAGCGTTGGTAGGGGGACAGGTGCTAACTATGGCTACACCTTC
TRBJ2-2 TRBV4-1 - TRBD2 CASSQTSGKSITGELFF TGCGCCAGCAGCCAGACTAGCGGGAAATCCATAACCGGGGAGCTGTTTTTT
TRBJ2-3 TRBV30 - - CAWSPKGTDTQYF TGTGCCTGGAGCCCCAAGGGGACAGATACGCAGTATTTT
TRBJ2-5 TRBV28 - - CASSLDGGPRETQYF TGTGCCAGCAGTTTAGATGGCGGGCCCAGGGAGACCCAGTACTTC
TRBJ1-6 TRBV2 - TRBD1 CASRRDRLIYNSPLHF TGTGCCAGCAGAAGGGACAGACTCATCTATAATTCACCCCTCCACTTT
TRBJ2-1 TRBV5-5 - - CASSLERYLWFF TGTGCCAGCAGCTTGGAGCGATATCTTTGGTTCTTC
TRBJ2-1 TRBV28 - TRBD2 CASRRAGLAGLGSYNEQFF TGTGCCAGCAGAAGAGCGGGACTAGCGGGTCTAGGCTCCTACAATGAGCAGTTCTTC
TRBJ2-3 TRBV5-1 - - CASRVQVSSTDTQYF TGCGCCAGCAGGGTACAGGTTTCTAGCACAGATACGCAGTATTTT
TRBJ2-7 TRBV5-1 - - CASSSGGDEQYF TGCGCCAGCAGCTCCGGAGGGGACGAGCAGTACTTC
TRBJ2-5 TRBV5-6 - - CASSLMTQETQYF TGTGCCAGCAGCTTGATGACACAAGAGACCCAGTACTTC
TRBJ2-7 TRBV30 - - CAWDLTASYEQYF TGTGCCTGGGATTTGACAGCCTCCTACGAGCAGTACTTC
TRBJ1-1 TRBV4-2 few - CASSQDDRANTEAFF TGTGCCAGCAGCCAAGATGATAGGGCGAACACTGAAGCTTTCTTT
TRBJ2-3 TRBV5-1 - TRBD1 CASQGASSTDTQYF TGCGCCTCACAGGGGGCGAGCAGCACAGATACGCAGTATTTT
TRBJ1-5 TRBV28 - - CASSSQRSNQPQHF TGTGCCAGCAGTAGTCAGAGGAGCAATCAGCCCCAGCATTTT
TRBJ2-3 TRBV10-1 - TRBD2 CASSKGLAGTDTQYF TGCGCCAGCAGTAAAGGACTAGCGGGCACAGATACGCAGTATTTT
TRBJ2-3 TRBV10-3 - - CAISESNPSINTQYF TGTGCCATCAGTGAGTCGAATCCCTCGATCAATACGCAGTATTTT
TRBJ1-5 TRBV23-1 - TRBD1 CASSHYKGTGCSNQPQHF TGCGCCAGCAGTCACTACAAGGGGACAGGGTGTAGCAATCAGCCCCAGCATTTT
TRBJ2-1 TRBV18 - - CASSPDRGASYNEQFF TGTGCCAGCTCACCCGATAGGGGGGCCTCTTACAATGAGCAGTTCTTC
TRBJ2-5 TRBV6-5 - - CASSPGRGGETQYF TGTGCCAGCAGTCCTGGGAGGGGGGGGGAGACCCAGTACTTC
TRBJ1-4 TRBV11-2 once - CASSLGRLDEKLFF TGTGCCAGCAGCTTGGGAAGATTGGATGAAAAACTGTTTTTT
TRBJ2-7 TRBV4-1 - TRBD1 CASSPWTGVTYEQYF TGCGCCAGCAGCCCTTGGACAGGGGTGACATACGAGCAGTACTTC
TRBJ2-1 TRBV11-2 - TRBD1 CASSLRRQGNSGSLNEQFF TGTGCCAGCAGCTTACGCCGACAGGGGAATTCTGGAAGCCTCAATGAGCAGTTCTTC
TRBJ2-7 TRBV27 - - CASSLLTTSTEQYF TGTGCCAGCAGTTTGCTTACGACTAGTACCGAGCAGTACTTC
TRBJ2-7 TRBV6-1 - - CASSSLGRYEQYF TGTGCCAGCAGTTCCCTGGGGCGTTACGAGCAGTACTTC
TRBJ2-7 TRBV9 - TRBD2 CASSVDGAGKDEQYF TGTGCCAGCAGCGTAGATGGAGCGGGGAAGGACGAGCAGTACTTC
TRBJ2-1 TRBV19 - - CASINWRYNEQFF TGTGCCAGTATTAATTGGCGATACAATGAGCAGTTCTTC
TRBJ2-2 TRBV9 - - CASSVGSTGELFF TGTGCCAGCAGCGTAGGAAGCACCGGGGAGCTGTTTTTT